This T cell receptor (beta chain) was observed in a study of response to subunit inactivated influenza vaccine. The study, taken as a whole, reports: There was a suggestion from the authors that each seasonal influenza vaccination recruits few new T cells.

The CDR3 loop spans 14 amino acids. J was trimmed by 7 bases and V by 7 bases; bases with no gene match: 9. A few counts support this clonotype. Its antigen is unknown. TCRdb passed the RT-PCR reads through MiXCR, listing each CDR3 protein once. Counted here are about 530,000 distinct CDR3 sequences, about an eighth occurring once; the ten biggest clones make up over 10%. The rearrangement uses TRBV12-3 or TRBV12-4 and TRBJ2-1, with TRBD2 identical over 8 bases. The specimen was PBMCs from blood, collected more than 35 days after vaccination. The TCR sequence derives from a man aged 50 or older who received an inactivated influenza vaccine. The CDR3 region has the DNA TGTGCCAGCACTGTAGCGGGGTTGGGAAATGAGCAGTTCTTC. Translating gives CASTVAGLGNEQFF.